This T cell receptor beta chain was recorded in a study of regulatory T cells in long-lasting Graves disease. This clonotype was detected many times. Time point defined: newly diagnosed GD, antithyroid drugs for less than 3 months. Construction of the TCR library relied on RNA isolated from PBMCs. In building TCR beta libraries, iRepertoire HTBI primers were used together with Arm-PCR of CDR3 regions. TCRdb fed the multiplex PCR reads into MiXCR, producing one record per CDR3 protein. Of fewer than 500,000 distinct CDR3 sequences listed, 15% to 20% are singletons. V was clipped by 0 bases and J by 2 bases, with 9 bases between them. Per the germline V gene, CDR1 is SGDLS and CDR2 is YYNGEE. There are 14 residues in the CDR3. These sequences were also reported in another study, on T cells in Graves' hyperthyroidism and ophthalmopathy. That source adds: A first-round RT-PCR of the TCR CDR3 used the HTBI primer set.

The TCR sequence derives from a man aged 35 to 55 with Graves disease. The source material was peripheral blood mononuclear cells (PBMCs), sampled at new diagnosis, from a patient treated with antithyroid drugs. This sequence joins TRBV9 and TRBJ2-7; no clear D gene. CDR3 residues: CASSVDGSTYEQYF. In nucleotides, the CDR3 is TGTGCCAGCAGCGTAGATGGTAGCACCTACGAGCAGTACTTC.